This TCR beta chain originates from a study of control samples from healthy donors and cancer patients. Sequencing used immunoSEQ multiplex PCR; TCRdb keeps in-frame clones, though not all of them. This sample yields some 140,000 clones, of which 70% to 90% are seen a single time; just over 8.5% belongs to the top ten. The CDR3 consists of 14 residues. CDR1 and CDR2 from the germline V gene are SNHLY and FYNNEI. V was pared by 6 bases and J by 7 bases, with 7 bases of the junction left unmatched. The V gene is TRBV2, the J gene TRBJ1-5; TRBD1 agrees at 9 bases. Sequenced: blood. This clonotype was obtained from a woman in her 30s in good health. As DNA, the CDR3 is TGTGCCAGCAGCTGGGACAGGGAAGACCAGCCCCAGCATTTT. Protein: CASSWDREDQPQHF.